The source of this TCR beta chain is a study of preoperative IRX-2 immunotherapy in early breast cancer. Deletions cut 1 base from V and 3 bases from J, with 15 bases between. The CDR3 extends over 17 amino acids. The germline V gene has CDR1 SGHNT and CDR2 YENEEA. This sample's treatment: preoperative locoregional IRX-2 cytokine immunotherapy. This phase Ib study tested locoregional IRX-2 cytokine immunotherapy given before surgery. This table comes from immunoSEQ multiplex PCR, and its TCRdb copy is limited to in-frame clones, with some not included. This repertoire shows about 1,100 clones, around 74% found once; its top ten account for approximately 7.6%.

The material sequenced was tumor tissue, taken before IRX-2 immunotherapy. The receptor was derived from a human donor with breast cancer. This rearrangement joins TRBV11-3 to TRBJ1-4; maybe TRBD1 (6 bases). The CDR3 DNA reads TGTGCCAGCAGCTTAGTATCTGGGGGGCTGGCTAATGAAAAACTGTTTTTT. Protein product: CASSLVSGGLANEKLFF.